This T cell receptor beta chain was documented in a study of regulatory T cells in long-lasting Graves disease. This clonotype was counted many times. What it recognizes is unknown. Library construction for TCR beta used iRepertoire HTBI primers and Arm-PCR of CDR3 regions. One entry per CDR3 protein results from TCRdb running MiXCR on the multiplex PCR reads. This table has roughly 420,000 distinct CDR3 sequences, around a sixth appearing once. Indicated time point: newly diagnosed GD, antithyroid drugs for less than 3 months. RNA extracted from PBMCs served as the sequencing template. The patient group derived from an endocrinology department in Xi'an, China. Findings and limits, study-wide: Between persistent patients, more than 2,500 public clonotypes were shared, exceeding the roughly 1,000 shared between new patients. Persistent Graves' patients showed a TCR diversity that was lower than that of newly diagnosed ones.

The sequence was obtained from a female donor with Graves disease. This material consisted of peripheral blood mononuclear cells (PBMCs), taken at new diagnosis, from a patient treated with antithyroid drugs.

The CDR3 loop is CAWSVHNQPQHF. The CDR3 DNA reads TGTGCCTGGAGTGTACATAATCAGCCCCAGCATTTT. This chain links TRBV30 with TRBJ1-5; no clear D. CDR3 size: 12 residues. V lost 0 bases and J 4 bases, leaving 4 bases between the germline ends. Germline V gene lookup returns CDR1 GTSNPN and CDR2 SVGIG (reference sequence).